The 5 T cell receptor beta chains below all came from one sample that was sequenced in a study of blood T cell repertoires in COVID-19. Sequenced by immunoSEQ multiplex PCR; TCRdb stores in-frame clones only, minus some. This sample has about 130,000 clones, with about 89% found just once. Input material: peripheral blood. The receptors shown here come from a man aged 55 to 70 with COVID-19, enrolled during active disease.

The CDR3 region has the DNA TGCGCCAGCAGCTTGGCTCCGTCACTGACACAAGAGACCCAGTACTTC. It specifies CASSLAPSLTQETQYF. The V gene is TRBV5-1, the J gene TRBJ2-5, with D hard to call. Trimming stripped 0 bases from V and 2 bases from J, with 14 bases between. From germline, CDR1 is SGHRS and CDR2 YFSETQ. CDR3 size: 16 residues.

The chain combines TRBV10-3 with TRBJ2-7, with TRBD1 matching over 10 bases. The germline V gene encodes CDR1 ENHRY and CDR2 SYGVKD. V gave up 5 bases and J gave up 1 base; unmatched junction bases: 5. This CDR3 is 15 amino acids long. The CDR3 DNA reads TGTGCCATCAGTCACGACAGGGGGCAATCCTACGAGCAGTACTTC. Translating gives CAISHDRGQSYEQYF.

The chain joins TRBV11-3 to TRBJ2-3; TRBD1 matches at 8 bases. The germline V gene has CDR1 SGHNT and CDR2 YENEEA. The CDR3 length is 16 residues. Unmatched junction bases numbered 6, after V lost 1 base and J lost 3 bases. The CDR3 loop is CASSLGGQGVTDTQYF. The CDR3 DNA follows: TGTGCCAGCAGCTTAGGAGGACAGGGAGTGACAGATACGCAGTATTTT.

This clone was seen only a few times. The gene calls are TRBV3-1 (or the pseudogene TRBV3-2) and TRBJ1-4; unclear D gene. V gave up 1 base and J gave up 10 bases, with 10 bases separating them. The length of the CDR3 is 13 residues. Germline V gives CDR1 LGHDT, CDR2 YNNKEL (reference sequence). The CDR3 region is CASSQGGGGKLFF. CDR3 sequence (DNA): TGTGCCAGCAGCCAAGGGGGAGGCGGAAAACTGTTTTTT.

This chain joins TRBV11-3 and TRBJ2-7; TRBD1 might be the D (5 bases). Per the germline V gene, CDR1 is SGHNT and CDR2 is YENEEA. The CDR3 has 13 amino acids. V gave up 2 bases and J gave up 7 bases, with 12 bases separating them. The CDR3 region is CASSLQGSREQYF. The CDR3 DNA reads as TGTGCCAGCAGCTTACAGGGATCGCGGGAGCAGTACTTC.